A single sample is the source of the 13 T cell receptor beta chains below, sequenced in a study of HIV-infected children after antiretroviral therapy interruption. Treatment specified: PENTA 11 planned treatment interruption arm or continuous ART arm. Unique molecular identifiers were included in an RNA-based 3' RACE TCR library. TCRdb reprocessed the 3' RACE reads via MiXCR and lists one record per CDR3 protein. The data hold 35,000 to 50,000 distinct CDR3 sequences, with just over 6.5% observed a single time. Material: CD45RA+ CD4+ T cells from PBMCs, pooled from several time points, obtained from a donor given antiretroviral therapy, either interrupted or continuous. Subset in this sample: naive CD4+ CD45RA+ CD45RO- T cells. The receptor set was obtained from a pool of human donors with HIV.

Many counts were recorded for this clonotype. DNA for the CDR3: TGTGCCAGCACCACCGACAGGGGCTGGGGCACCGGGGAGCTGTTTTTT. Residues: CASTTDRGWGTGELFF. The rearrangement uses TRBV6-2 or TRBV6-3 and TRBJ2-2, with 8 nucleotides matching TRBD1. Germline lookup yields CDR1 MNHEY and CDR2 SVGEGT. The CDR3 has 16 amino acids. V lost 7 bases, J lost 4 bases, and 11 bases stayed unmatched.

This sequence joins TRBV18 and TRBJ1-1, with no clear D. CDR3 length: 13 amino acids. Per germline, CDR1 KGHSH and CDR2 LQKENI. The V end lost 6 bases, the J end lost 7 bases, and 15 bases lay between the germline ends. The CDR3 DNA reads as TGTGCCAGCTCCTTAGTTACGGCGTTTGAAGCTTTCTTT. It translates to CASSLVTAFEAFF.

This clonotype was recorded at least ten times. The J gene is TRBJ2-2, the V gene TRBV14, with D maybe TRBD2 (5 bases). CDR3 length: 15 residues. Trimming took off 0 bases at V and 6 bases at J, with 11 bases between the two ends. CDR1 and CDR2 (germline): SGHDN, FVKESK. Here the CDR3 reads CASSQDWRVAGELFF. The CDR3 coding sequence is TGTGCCAGCAGCCAAGATTGGCGGGTCGCCGGGGAGCTGTTTTTT.

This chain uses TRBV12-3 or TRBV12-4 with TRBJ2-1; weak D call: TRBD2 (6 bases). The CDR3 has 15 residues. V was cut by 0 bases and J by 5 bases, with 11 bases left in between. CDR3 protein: CASSLARGYNNEQFF. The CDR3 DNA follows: TGTGCCAGCAGTTTAGCGCGGGGCTACAACAATGAGCAGTTCTTC.

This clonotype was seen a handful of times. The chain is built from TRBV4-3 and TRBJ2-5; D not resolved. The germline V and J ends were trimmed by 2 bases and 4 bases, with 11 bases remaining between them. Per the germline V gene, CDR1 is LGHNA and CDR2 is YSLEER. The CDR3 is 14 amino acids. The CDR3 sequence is CASSQSTNRETQYF. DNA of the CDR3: TGCGCCAGCAGCCAATCGACGAACCGAGAGACCCAGTACTTC.

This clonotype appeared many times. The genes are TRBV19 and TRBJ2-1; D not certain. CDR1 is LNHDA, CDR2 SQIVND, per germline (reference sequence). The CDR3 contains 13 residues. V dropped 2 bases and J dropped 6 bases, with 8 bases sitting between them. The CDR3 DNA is TGTGCCAGTAGTATATGGACGAGCAATGAGCAGTTCTTC. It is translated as CASSIWTSNEQFF.

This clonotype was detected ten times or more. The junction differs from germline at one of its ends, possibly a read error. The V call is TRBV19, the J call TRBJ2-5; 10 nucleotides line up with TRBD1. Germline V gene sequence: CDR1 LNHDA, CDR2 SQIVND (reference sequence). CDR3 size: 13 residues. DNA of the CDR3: TGTGCCAGCAGTGGGACAGGGGACGACACCCAGTACTTT. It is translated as CASSGTGDDTQYF.

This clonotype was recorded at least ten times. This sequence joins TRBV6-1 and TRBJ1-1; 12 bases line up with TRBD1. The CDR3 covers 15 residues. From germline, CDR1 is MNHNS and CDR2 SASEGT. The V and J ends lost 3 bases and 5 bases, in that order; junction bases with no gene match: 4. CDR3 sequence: CASSEGQGAWTEAFF. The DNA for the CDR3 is TGTGCCAGCAGTGAGGGACAGGGGGCCTGGACTGAAGCTTTCTTT.

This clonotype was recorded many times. CDR3 bases: TGTGCCAGTACTTTGGGGGGCGCGACCTACGAGCAGTACTTC. It yields the protein CASTLGGATYEQYF. The J gene is TRBJ2-7, the V gene TRBV18; tentatively, D is TRBD1 or TRBD2 (6 bases each). The V end was cut by 9 bases, the J end by 2 bases, with 17 bases between. Germline assignment: CDR1 KGHSH and CDR2 LQKENI. The CDR3 consists of 14 residues.

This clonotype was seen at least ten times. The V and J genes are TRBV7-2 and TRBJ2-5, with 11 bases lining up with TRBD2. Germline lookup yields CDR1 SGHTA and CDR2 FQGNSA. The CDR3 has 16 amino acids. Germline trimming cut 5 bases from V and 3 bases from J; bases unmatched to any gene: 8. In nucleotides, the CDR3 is TGTGCCAGCAGCCTAACTAGCGGGGGACCTGAAGAGACCCAGTACTTC. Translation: CASSLTSGGPEETQYF.

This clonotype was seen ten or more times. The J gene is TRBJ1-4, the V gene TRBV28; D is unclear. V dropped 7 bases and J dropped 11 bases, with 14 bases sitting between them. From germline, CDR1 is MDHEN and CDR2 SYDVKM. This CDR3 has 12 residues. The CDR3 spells CASTDRFGKLFF. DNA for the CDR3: TGTGCCAGCACCGACCGATTTGGGAAACTGTTTTTT.

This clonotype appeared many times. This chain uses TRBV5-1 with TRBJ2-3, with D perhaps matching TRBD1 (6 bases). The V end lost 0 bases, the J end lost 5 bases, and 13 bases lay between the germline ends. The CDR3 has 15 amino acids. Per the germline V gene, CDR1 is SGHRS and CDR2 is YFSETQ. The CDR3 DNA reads TGCGCCAGCAGCTTGGTAACACAGGGCAAAGATACGCAGTATTTT. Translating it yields CASSLVTQGKDTQYF.

The CDR3 DNA reads as TGTGCCAGCAATCTCGGACTAGCGGGAGATGGCTATGAGCAGTTCTTC. Its translation: CASNLGLAGDGYEQFF. J is TRBJ2-1 and V is TRBV28; 13 bases line up with TRBD2. J gave up 8 bases and V 7 bases, and 11 bases lay outside the gene matches. The germline V gene has CDR1 MDHEN and CDR2 SYDVKM. The CDR3 sequence is 16 residues long.